Listed below are T cell receptor beta chains from one sample, sequenced in a study of blood T cells in healthy people across ages. One entry per CDR3 protein results from TCRdb running MiXCR on the 5' RACE reads. The sample lists some 780,000 distinct CDR3 sequences; about 61% were seen once. The specimen was blood. These receptors were obtained from a man between 40 and 49 years old in good health. Each CDR3 is given with its conserved first and last residue. Each record gives: clone size, D gene, V gene, J gene, CDR3 protein, CDR3 DNA. The D gene is left open where the match is weak. Clone size is not always given. Where it is, it says once, few, many or a class for expanded clones.

size: NA
D: NA
V: TRBV19
J: TRBJ2-7
CDR3: CASSPDRWNYEQYF
DNA: TGTGCCAGTAGTCCAGACAGGTGGAACTACGAGCAGTACTTC

size: NA
D: NA
V: TRBV5-1
J: TRBJ1-2
CDR3: CASSLRTSGSYGYTF
DNA: TGCGCCAGCAGCTTGCGAACAAGCGGATCCTATGGCTACACCTTC

size: NA
D: NA
V: TRBV20-1
J: TRBJ1-4
CDR3: CSARDFRPGPNEKLFF
DNA: TGCAGTGCTAGAGATTTTCGACCGGGACCGAATGAAAAACTGTTTTTT

size: NA
D: NA
V: TRBV9
J: TRBJ2-3
CDR3: CASSIKSRVDTQYF
DNA: TGTGCCAGCAGCATCAAGAGCCGGGTAGATACGCAGTATTTT

size: NA
D: NA
V: TRBV27
J: TRBJ2-5
CDR3: CAGSLQARVHQETQYF
DNA: TGTGCCGGCAGTTTACAAGCGCGGGTTCACCAAGAGACCCAGTACTTC

size: NA
D: NA
V: TRBV7-2
J: TRBJ2-5
CDR3: CASSADTPEQYF
DNA: TGTGCCAGCAGCGCGGATACCCCAGAGCAGTACTTC

size: NA
D: NA
V: TRBV28
J: TRBJ2-7
CDR3: CASRSPQDYLSYEQYF
DNA: TGTGCCAGCAGATCCCCCCAGGACTATTTGTCCTACGAGCAGTACTTC

size: few
D: NA
V: TRBV21-1
J: TRBJ2-4
CDR3: CASSKEGSGDIAKNIQYF
DNA: TGTGCCAGCAGCAAAGAGGGGTCAGGGGATATAGCCAAAAACATTCAGTACTTC

size: NA
D: NA
V: TRBV24-1
J: TRBJ2-7
CDR3: CATSLGFGEQYF
DNA: TGTGCCACCAGTCTGGGGTTTGGAGAGCAGTACTTC

size: few
D: NA
V: TRBV24-1
J: TRBJ2-5
CDR3: CATSEGQTQETQYF
DNA: TGTGCCACCAGTGAAGGACAGACCCAAGAGACCCAGTACTTC

size: NA
D: NA
V: TRBV20-1
J: TRBJ2-1
CDR3: CSARDPWQPSPLVANEQFF
DNA: TGCAGTGCTAGAGATCCTTGGCAGCCCTCCCCTTTGGTTGCCAATGAGCAGTTCTTC

size: few
D: TRBD1
V: TRBV5-1
J: TRBJ2-3
CDR3: CASSGQGLSDTQYF
DNA: TGCGCCAGCAGTGGACAGGGTTTGAGTGATACGCAGTATTTT

size: NA
D: TRBD2
V: TRBV3-1
J: TRBJ2-5
CDR3: CASSQVRPSGGWTQYF
DNA: TGTGCCAGCAGCCAAGTTAGGCCTAGCGGTGGTTGGACCCAGTACTTC

size: NA
D: NA
V: TRBV20-1
J: TRBJ2-3
CDR3: CSASLAGAVFADTQYF
DNA: TGCAGTGCTAGTTTAGCCGGAGCGGTCTTCGCAGATACGCAGTATTTT

size: few
D: NA
V: TRBV12-3/TRBV12-4
J: TRBJ2-5
CDR3: CASTVVRGETQYF
DNA: TGTGCCAGCACCGTAGTCCGGGGAGAGACCCAGTACTTC

size: NA
D: TRBD1
V: TRBV28
J: TRBJ2-7
CDR3: CASSPTPGTGTYEQYF
DNA: TGTGCCAGCAGTCCGACACCCGGGACAGGTACCTACGAGCAGTACTTC

size: NA
D: TRBD2
V: TRBV5-1
J: TRBJ2-3
CDR3: CASSLDRGVNTDTQYF
DNA: TGCGCCAGCAGCTTGGATCGGGGGGTGAACACAGATACGCAGTATTTT

size: NA
D: TRBD1
V: TRBV3-1
J: TRBJ2-1
CDR3: CASSANRGGQFF
DNA: TGTGCCAGCAGCGCAAACAGGGGCGGGCAGTTCTTC

size: once
D: TRBD2
V: TRBV3-1
J: TRBJ2-5
CDR3: CASSRGRDQETQYF
DNA: TGTGCCAGCAGCCGGGGGAGGGACCAAGAGACCCAGTACTTC

size: NA
D: NA
V: TRBV7-2
J: TRBJ2-5
CDR3: CASSLEAGRPPETQYF
DNA: TGTGCCAGCAGCTTAGAGGCGGGGCGCCCCCCTGAGACCCAGTACTTC

size: NA
D: TRBD2
V: TRBV4-1
J: TRBJ2-5
CDR3: CASSERLAGVGETQYF
DNA: TGCGCCAGCAGCGAACGACTAGCGGGAGTCGGGGAGACCCAGTACTTC

size: NA
D: NA
V: TRBV28
J: TRBJ1-3
CDR3: CASKTIYF
DNA: TGTGCCAGCAAAACCATATATTTT

size: few
D: TRBD1
V: TRBV20-1
J: TRBJ2-5
CDR3: CSAGDSLSQETQYF
DNA: TGCAGTGCTGGGGACAGCTTGAGTCAAGAGACCCAGTACTTC

size: NA
D: NA
V: TRBV7-3
J: TRBJ1-6
CDR3: CASSSHPDAYNSPLHF
DNA: TGTGCCAGCAGCTCCCACCCGGACGCCTATAATTCACCCCTCCACTTT

size: NA
D: TRBD1
V: TRBV20-1
J: TRBJ2-1
CDR3: CSAPGQGKGNEQFF
DNA: TGCAGTGCCCCGGGACAGGGTAAGGGCAATGAGCAGTTCTTC

size: once
D: NA
V: TRBV7-2
J: TRBJ2-5
CDR3: CASSLERDRETQYF
DNA: TGTGCCAGCAGCTTAGAACGGGATCGGGAGACCCAGTACTTC

size: NA
D: NA
V: TRBV20-1
J: TRBJ2-1
CDR3: CSAGRTGTLLSNEQFF
DNA: TGCAGTGCTGGACGAACCGGGACACTTCTTTCCAATGAGCAGTTCTTC